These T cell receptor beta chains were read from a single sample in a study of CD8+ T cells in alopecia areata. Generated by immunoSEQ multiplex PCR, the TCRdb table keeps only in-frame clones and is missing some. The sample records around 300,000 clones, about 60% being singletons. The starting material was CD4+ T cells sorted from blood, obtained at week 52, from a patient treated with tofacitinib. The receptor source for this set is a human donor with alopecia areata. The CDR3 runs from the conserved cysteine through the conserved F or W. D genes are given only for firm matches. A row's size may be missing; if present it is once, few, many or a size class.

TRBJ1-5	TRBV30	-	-	TGTGCCTGGAGTGTACGGGGGGAACAGCCCCAGCATTTT	CAWSVRGEQPQHF
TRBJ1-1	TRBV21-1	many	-	TGTGCCAGCAGACCTCTAGCTTTCTTT	CASRPLAFF
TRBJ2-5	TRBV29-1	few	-	TGCAGCGTTGTGCGGGGACAAGAGACCCAGTACTTC	CSVVRGQETQYF
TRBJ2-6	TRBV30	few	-	TGTGCCTGGACCCGGAACAGGGTATCATCTGGGGCCAACGTCCTGACTTTC	CAWTRNRVSSGANVLTF
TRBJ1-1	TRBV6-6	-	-	TGTGCCAGCAGCTTACAGAGGTACACTGAAGCTTTCTTT	CASSLQRYTEAFF
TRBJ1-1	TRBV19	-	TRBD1	TGTGCCAGTAGTAACTCCGGGACAGCGAACACTGAAGCTTTCTTT	CASSNSGTANTEAFF
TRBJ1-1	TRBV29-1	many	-	TGCAGCGTCCAAACGGCTGAAGCTTTCTTT	CSVQTAEAFF
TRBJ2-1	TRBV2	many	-	TGTGCCAGCAGTCGGGGGGCGACCTACAATGAGCAGTTCTTC	CASSRGATYNEQFF
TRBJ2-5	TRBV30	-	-	TGTGCCTGGAGTGTGGCAGAGACCCAGTACTTC	CAWSVAETQYF
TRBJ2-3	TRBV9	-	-	TGTGCCAGCAGCGTAGCACTAAACACAGATACGCAGTATTTT	CASSVALNTDTQYF
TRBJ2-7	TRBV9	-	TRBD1	TGTGCCAGCAGCGCGACACAGGGGGCCTACGAGCAGTACTTC	CASSATQGAYEQYF
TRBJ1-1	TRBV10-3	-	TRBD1	TGTGCCATCAGTGGGGGACAGGACCTTGAAGCTTTCTTT	CAISGGQDLEAFF
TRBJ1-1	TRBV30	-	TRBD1	TGTGCCTGGGGGACAGGGGAGTCCCCTGAAGCTTTCTTT	CAWGTGESPEAFF
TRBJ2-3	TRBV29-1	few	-	TGCAGCGTGACCTTGACAGGAGATACGCAGTATTTT	CSVTLTGDTQYF
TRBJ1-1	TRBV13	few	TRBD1	TGTGCCAGCAGCTTAGAAGACAGGGGCACTGAAGCTTTCTTT	CASSLEDRGTEAFF
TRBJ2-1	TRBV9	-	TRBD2	TGTGCCAGCAGCGGACGGACTAGCGGTTACAATGAGCAGTTCTTC	CASSGRTSGYNEQFF
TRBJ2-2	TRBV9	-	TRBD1	TGTGCCAGCAGCAGACGGACAGGGAACACCGGGGAGCTGTTTTTT	CASSRRTGNTGELFF
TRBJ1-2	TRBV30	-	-	TGTGCCGCGACTGACAGGAAGGGGGGCCATGGCTACACCTTC	CAATDRKGGHGYTF
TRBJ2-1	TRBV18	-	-	TGTGCCAGCTCACCACTTACCCAGGGCAATGAGCAGTTCTTC	CASSPLTQGNEQFF
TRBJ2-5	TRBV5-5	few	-	TGTGCCAGCAGCTTGGGCGGGCCACAAGAGACCCAGTACTTC	CASSLGGPQETQYF
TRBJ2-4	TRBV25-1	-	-	TGTGCCAACAAAAGTGCAGGGAACATTCAGTACTTC	CANKSAGNIQYF
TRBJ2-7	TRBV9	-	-	TGTGCCAGCAGCCCAGGGGGGATCCCCTACGAGCAGTACTTC	CASSPGGIPYEQYF
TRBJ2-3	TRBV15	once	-	TGTGCCACCAGCAGAGGTCCAGGGCGCACAGATACGCAGTATTTT	CATSRGPGRTDTQYF
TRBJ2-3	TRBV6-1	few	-	TGTGCCAGCAGTGGCGCCGAGAAACTACTAAGCACAGATACGCAGTATTTT	CASSGAEKLLSTDTQYF
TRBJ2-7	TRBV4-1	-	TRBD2	TGCGCCAGCAGCCTCCGACTAGCGGGGAGGTCCGGGCAGTACTTC	CASSLRLAGRSGQYF
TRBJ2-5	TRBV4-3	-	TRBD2	TGCGCCAGCAGCCCAGGCCAGCGGGGGGCCACGGAGACCCAGTACTTC	CASSPGQRGATETQYF
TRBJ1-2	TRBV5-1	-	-	TGCGCCAGCAGGAAGGAGGGCTATGGCTACACCTTC	CASRKEGYGYTF
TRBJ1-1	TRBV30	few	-	TGTGCCTGGAGATGGGACACTGAAGCTTTCTTT	CAWRWDTEAFF
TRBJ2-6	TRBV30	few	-	TGTGCCTGGAGTGTACTCGGACGCTCTGGGGCCAACGTCCTGACTTTC	CAWSVLGRSGANVLTF
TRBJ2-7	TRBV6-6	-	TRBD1	TGTGCCAGCAGCCCGGGACAGACCTACGAGCAGTACTTC	CASSPGQTYEQYF
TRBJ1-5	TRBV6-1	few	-	TGTGCCAGCAGTGAACCCGACAGTTCTAGCAATCAGCCCCAGCATTTT	CASSEPDSSSNQPQHF
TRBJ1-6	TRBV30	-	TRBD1	TGTGCCTGGGACAGGGCTCGGTCACCCCTCCACTTT	CAWDRARSPLHF